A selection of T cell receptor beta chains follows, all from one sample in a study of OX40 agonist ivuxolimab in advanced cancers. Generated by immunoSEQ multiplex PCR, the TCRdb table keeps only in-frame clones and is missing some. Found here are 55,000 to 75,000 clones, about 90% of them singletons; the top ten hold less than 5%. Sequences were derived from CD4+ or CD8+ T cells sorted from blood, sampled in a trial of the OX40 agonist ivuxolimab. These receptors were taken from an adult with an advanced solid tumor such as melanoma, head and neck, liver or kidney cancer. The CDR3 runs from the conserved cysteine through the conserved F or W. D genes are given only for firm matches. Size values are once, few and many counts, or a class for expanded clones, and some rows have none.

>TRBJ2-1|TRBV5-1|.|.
CASSLGSSVNEQFF
TGCGCCAGCAGCTTGGGATCTAGCGTGAATGAGCAGTTCTTC
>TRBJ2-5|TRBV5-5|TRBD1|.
CASSLATGAETQYF
TGTGCCAGCAGCTTGGCCACAGGGGCAGAGACCCAGTACTTC
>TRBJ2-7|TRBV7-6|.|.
CASSPDVGGLNEQYF
TGTGCCAGCAGCCCAGACGTCGGGGGACTCAACGAGCAGTACTTC
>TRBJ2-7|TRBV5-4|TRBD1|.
CASSWNTGGEQYF
TGTGCCAGCAGCTGGAATACAGGGGGCGAGCAGTACTTC
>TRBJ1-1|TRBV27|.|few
CASSLALNTEAFF
TGTGCCAGCAGTTTGGCATTGAACACTGAAGCTTTCTTT
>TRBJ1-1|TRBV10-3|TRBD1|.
CAISESDRTTEAFF
TGTGCCATCAGTGAATCGGACAGGACCACTGAAGCTTTCTTT
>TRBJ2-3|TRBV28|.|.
CASSFLSDTQYF
TGTGCCAGCAGTTTTCTGTCAGATACGCAGTATTTT
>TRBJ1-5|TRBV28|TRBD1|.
CASSSPPPRGPYQPQHF
TGTGCCAGCAGTTCTCCACCGCCCAGGGGGCCCTATCAGCCCCAGCATTTT
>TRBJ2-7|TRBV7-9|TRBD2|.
CASSVAGRVHEQYF
TGTGCCAGCAGTGTAGCGGGGCGGGTTCACGAGCAGTACTTC
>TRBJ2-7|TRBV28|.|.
CASSPTPFNSYEQYF
TGTGCCAGCAGTCCAACACCGTTCAACTCCTACGAGCAGTACTTC
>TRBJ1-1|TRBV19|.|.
CASSLQGMNTEAFF
TGTGCCAGTAGCTTACAGGGTATGAACACTGAAGCTTTCTTT
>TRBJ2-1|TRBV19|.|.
CASNRGPSYNEQFF
TGTGCCAGTAACCGGGGTCCCTCCTACAATGAGCAGTTCTTC
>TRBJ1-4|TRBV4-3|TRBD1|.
CASSQVEGAPEKLFF
TGCGCCAGCAGCCAAGTTGAGGGGGCACCTGAAAAACTGTTTTTT
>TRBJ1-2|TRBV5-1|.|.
CASSPVAGDYGYTF
TGCGCCAGCAGCCCCGTCGCGGGGGACTATGGCTACACCTTC
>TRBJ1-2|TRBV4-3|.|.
CASSQDMYGTANSGYTF
TGCGCCAGCAGCCAAGATATGTACGGGACCGCCAATTCGGGCTACACCTTC
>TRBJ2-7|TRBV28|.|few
CASRMTESSYEQYF
TGTGCCAGCAGGATGACAGAGAGCTCCTACGAGCAGTACTTC
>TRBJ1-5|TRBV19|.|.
CASRNRDSNQPQHF
TGTGCCAGTAGAAACAGGGATAGCAATCAGCCCCAGCATTTT
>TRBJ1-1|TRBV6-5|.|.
CASSYGARSTEAFF
TGTGCCAGCAGTTATGGAGCCCGGAGCACTGAAGCTTTCTTT
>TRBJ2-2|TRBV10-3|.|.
CAISERGSENTGELFF
TGTGCCATCAGTGAGAGAGGGTCGGAGAACACCGGGGAGCTGTTTTTT
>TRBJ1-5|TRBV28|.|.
CASTLPAGADQPQHF
TGTGCCAGCACCCTCCCCGCGGGGGCGGATCAGCCCCAGCATTTT
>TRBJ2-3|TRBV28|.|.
CASRSTGLSTDTQYF
TGTGCCAGCAGGTCCACAGGGCTTAGCACAGATACGCAGTATTTT
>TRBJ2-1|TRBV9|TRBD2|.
CASSTTSGIYGEQFF
TGTGCCAGCAGCACTACTAGCGGGATTTACGGTGAGCAGTTCTTC
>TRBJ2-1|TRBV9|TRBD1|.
CASSSWTGNEQFF
TGTGCCAGCAGCTCATGGACAGGAAATGAGCAGTTCTTC
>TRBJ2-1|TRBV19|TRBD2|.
CASSWGGRASRYEQFF
TGTGCCAGTAGCTGGGGGGGGAGGGCCTCCCGGTATGAGCAGTTCTTC
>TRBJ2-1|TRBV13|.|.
CASSLSGRGDNEQFF
TGTGCCAGCAGCTTATCGGGAAGGGGGGACAATGAGCAGTTCTTC
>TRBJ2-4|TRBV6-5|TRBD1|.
CATGQGAKNIQYF
TGTGCAACCGGACAGGGAGCCAAAAACATTCAGTACTTC
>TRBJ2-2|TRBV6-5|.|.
CASSYAQGPNTGELFF
TGTGCCAGCAGTTACGCCCAAGGGCCGAACACCGGGGAGCTGTTTTTT
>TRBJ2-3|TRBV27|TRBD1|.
CASSSLNRGGTDTQYF
TGTGCCAGCAGTTCCCTAAACAGGGGGGGCACAGATACGCAGTATTTT
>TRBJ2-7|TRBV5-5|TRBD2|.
CASSLLPYREGPGYEQYF
TGTGCCAGCAGCTTGTTGCCGTACCGGGAGGGCCCTGGGTACGAGCAGTACTTC
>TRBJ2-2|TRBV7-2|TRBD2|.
CASSLELAGVTGELFF
TGTGCCAGCAGCTTAGAGCTAGCGGGAGTTACCGGGGAGCTGTTTTTT
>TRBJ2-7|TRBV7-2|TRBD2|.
CASSLAVAGGLYEQYF
TGTGCCAGCAGCTTAGCGGTAGCGGGAGGACTTTACGAGCAGTACTTC